Below are 18 T cell receptor beta chains sequenced from a single sample in a study of OX40 agonist ivuxolimab in advanced cancers. This table comes from immunoSEQ multiplex PCR, and its TCRdb copy is limited to in-frame clones, with some not included. Among about 76,000 clones listed, roughly 89% were seen once. The sequencing used CD4+ or CD8+ T cells sorted from blood, collected in a trial of the OX40 agonist ivuxolimab. These receptors all stem from an adult with an advanced solid tumor such as melanoma, head and neck, liver or kidney cancer.

V and J are TRBV7-3 and TRBJ2-1, with D perhaps matching TRBD1 (6 bases). The V end lost 3 bases, the J end lost 3 bases, and 12 bases lay between the germline ends. The CDR3 extends over 15 amino acids. The germline CDR1 and CDR2 sequences are SGHTA and FQGTGA. The CDR3 region has the DNA TGTGCCAGCAGCTTGGCAGGGGATATCTACAATGAGCAGTTCTTC. Protein: CASSLAGDIYNEQFF.

This clone came up once. This chain links TRBV21-1 with TRBJ2-7; TRBD1, the D gene given by the table, was not confirmed from the DNA. TRBV21-1 is a pseudogene segment. The CDR3 is made up of 15 amino acids. CDR3 sequence (DNA): TGTGCCAGCACCTCCGGACAGGTCGGACGCTACGAGCAGTACTTC. It codes for CASTSGQVGRYEQYF.

The CDR3 sequence is CASSLSNEQFF. CDR3 nucleotides: TGCGCCAGCAGCTTGAGTAATGAGCAGTTCTTC. The rearrangement links TRBV5-1 to TRBJ2-1; D is unresolved. In germline, CDR1 is SGHRS, CDR2 YFSETQ. Trimming removed 1 base at V and 7 bases at J, with 3 bases between. The CDR3 extends over 11 amino acids.

The chain uses TRBV10-2 and TRBJ1-1, with TRBD1 as a possible D gene (5 bases). Trimming took 0 bases from V and 5 from J, leaving 16 bases between them. Looked up from germline, CDR1 is WSHSY and CDR2 is SAAADI. The CDR3 loop spans 16 amino acids. The CDR3 DNA follows: TGCGCCAGCAGTGAGTCGATGGCGCCAGAGGGGACTGAAGCTTTCTTT. Its protein is CASSESMAPEGTEAFF.

The CDR3 DNA follows: TGTGCCAGCAGCTTGGGACTAGCGGGCGTCGCATCCTACAATGAGCAGTTCTTC. This sequence encodes CASSLGLAGVASYNEQFF. The chain employs TRBV7-3 and TRBJ2-1; 12 bases are shared with TRBD2. The CDR3 runs 18 residues. Germline loops: CDR1 SGHTA, CDR2 FQGTGA. The ends lost 3 bases at V and 1 base at J; junction bases unmatched: 7.

The V and J genes are TRBV2 and TRBJ2-2; the D call may be TRBD1 or TRBD2 (6 bases each). The CDR3 covers 15 residues. Trimming took off 4 bases at V and 6 bases at J, with 15 bases between the two ends. The V gene's germline CDR1 is SNHLY and CDR2 FYNNEI. The CDR3: CASSARGTGSGELFF. The DNA of the CDR3 is TGTGCCAGCAGTGCGAGGGGGACTGGGTCCGGGGAGCTGTTTTTT.

V usage is TRBV5-5 and J usage is TRBJ1-1; 8 bases are shared with TRBD1. After removal of 4 bases from V and 1 base from J, the junction contained 6 bases not matched to a gene. This CDR3 has 15 residues. CDR1 and CDR2 (germline): SGHKS, YYEKEE (reference sequence). The CDR3 DNA is TGTGCCAGCAGCCCCGACAGGGGACGGAACACTGAAGCTTTCTTT. It is translated as CASSPDRGRNTEAFF.

This clone was detected only once. The chain's CDR3 is CASSSGLAGGQWSYEQYF. Here the CDR3 DNA reads TGCGCCAGCAGCTCAGGACTAGCGGGAGGGCAGTGGTCCTACGAGCAGTACTTC. The chain joins TRBV5-1 to TRBJ2-7; 15 nucleotides agree with TRBD2. The CDR3 totals 18 residues. The V gene end was trimmed by 3 bases and the J gene end by 1 base; junction bases not matched to a gene: 8. Germline CDR1 is SGHRS and CDR2 is YFSETQ. The full variable domain, rest sourced from reference TRBV5-1 and TRBJ2-7, is KAGVTQTPRYLIKTRGQQVTLSCSPISGHRSVSWYQQTPGQGLQFLFEYFSETQRNKGNFPGRFSGRQFSNSRSEMNVSTLELGDSALYLCASSSGLAGGQWSYEQYFGPGTRLTVT.

The V and J genes are TRBV6-6 and TRBJ1-1; D not certain. Germline V gene data show CDR1 as MNHNY and CDR2 as SVGAGI (reference sequence). V was pared by 6 bases and J by 1 base, with 9 bases between. CDR3 size: 13 residues. CDR3 DNA sequence: TGTGCCAGCAGGCATGGACGGAACACTGAAGCTTTCTTT. It specifies CASRHGRNTEAFF.

V is TRBV5-1 and J is TRBJ2-7, with TRBD2 as a possible D gene (6 bases). Germline CDR1 SGHRS, CDR2 YFSETQ. The CDR3 length is 16 residues. The V end was cut by 0 bases, the J end by 3 bases, with 16 bases between. The CDR3 here is CASSLASSQGGYEQYF. The CDR3, as DNA: TGCGCCAGCAGCTTGGCCTCATCCCAGGGAGGCTACGAGCAGTACTTC.

V and J are TRBV6-1 and TRBJ1-1, with D possibly matching TRBD1 (5 bases). Trimming pared 2 bases from V and 2 bases from J, leaving 6 bases between. This CDR3 comprises 13 residues. In germline, CDR1 is MNHNS, CDR2 SASEGT. CDR3 nucleotides: TGTGCCAGCAGTGAATGGGGCAACACTGAAGCTTTCTTT. Translated, it gives CASSEWGNTEAFF.

V gene TRBV6-6 combines with J gene TRBJ2-7; 8 bases agree with TRBD1. J was trimmed by 5 bases and V by 2 bases; bases with no gene match: 5. The CDR3 has 14 residues. Per germline, CDR1 MNHNY and CDR2 SVGAGI (reference sequence). CDR3 in DNA: TGTGCCAGCAGTTACCTGGACAGGGAGCACGAGCAGTACTTC. This sequence encodes CASSYLDREHEQYF.

V usage is TRBV9 and J usage is TRBJ1-6; 8 bases align to TRBD1. Germline lookup yields CDR1 SGDLS and CDR2 YYNGEE. This CDR3 region has 15 residues. V shed 4 bases, J shed 10 bases, and the junction held 10 bases outside the gene matches. The CDR3 DNA reads TGTGCCAGCAGCCGCCGAGGACAGGGTGACTCACCCCTCCACTTT. Translated, it gives CASSRRGQGDSPLHF.

This sequence joins TRBV4-1 and TRBJ2-1; TRBD2 matches 11 bases. The CDR3 length is 15 residues. The germline gives CDR1 MGHRA, CDR2 YSYEKL. J lost 10 bases, V lost 2 bases, and 7 bases had no gene match. The CDR3 DNA is TGCGCCAGCAGCCAACAGTTAGCGGGAGGGTGGGAGCAGTTCTTC. It encodes CASSQQLAGGWEQFF.

The chain recombines TRBV7-9 with TRBJ2-7; a weak D match, TRBD1 (6 bases). CDR3 length: 15 amino acids. V shed 9 bases and J shed 4 bases, with 22 bases lying between them. Germline V gene data show CDR1 as SEHNR and CDR2 as FQNEAQ (reference sequence). This CDR3 is CASTPGQGLFYEQYF. The CDR3, as DNA: TGTGCCAGTACGCCGGGACAAGGTCTTTTTTACGAGCAGTACTTC.

V usage is TRBV6-6 and J usage is TRBJ1-5; D unclear. V lost 6 bases and J lost 5, with 8 bases in between. The CDR3 runs to 12 residues. CDR1 and CDR2 from the germline V gene are MNHNY and SVGAGI (reference sequence). CDR3 residues: CASSPSDQPQHF. The CDR3 nucleotides are TGTGCCAGCAGCCCGAGCGATCAGCCCCAGCATTTT.

The CDR3 loop reads CSVEGRLAGPPDTQYF. The CDR3, as DNA: TGCAGCGTTGAAGGCAGGCTAGCGGGACCACCGGATACGCAGTATTTT. The chain employs TRBV29-1 and TRBJ2-3; 9 bases fit TRBD2. V lost 1 base to trimming and J lost 6 bases; unmatched junction nucleotides: 11. Germline values: CDR1 SQVTM, CDR2 ANQGSEA. The CDR3 loop spans 16 amino acids.

The CDR3 reads CASSLSKTSGTDTQYF. The CDR3 DNA is TGTGCCAGCAGTTTATCTAAGACTAGCGGGACAGATACGCAGTATTTT. V and J are TRBV27 and TRBJ2-3, with 10 bases lining up with TRBD2. The CDR3 totals 16 residues. With 0 bases clipped from V and 3 bases from J, the junction kept 3 bases outside the gene matches. Germline V CDR1 and CDR2: MNHEY, SMNVEV (reference sequence).